This entry concerns a single TCR beta chain. No antigen is known for it. With 60 Vbeta and 13 Jbeta primers, the PCR was carried out. TCRdb keeps only in-frame clones here, not all; method: immunoSEQ multiplex PCR. The sample shows 70,000 to 100,000 clones, around three fifths of them seen only once. CDR3 size: 15 residues. CDR1 SNHLY and CDR2 FYNNEI come from the germline V gene. V shed 4 bases and J 5 bases; nucleotides not matched to a gene: 7. This sample was taken from a study of cytomegalovirus exposure and HLA in healthy donors. Turning to the study itself: Ancestry clustering placed more than 65% of 300 to 400 genotyped donors in the Caucasian-associated cluster. Study outcomes and limitations: CMV antigen specificity of a few CMV-associated chains was confirmed in vitro. In a later analysis, HLA-C alleles had the fewest associated TCRs, DRB1 alleles the most. A few V segments could not be told apart, such as TRBV6-2 and TRBV6-3, and were left out.

This clonotype originated in a woman aged 45-65 years in good health and CMV-seropositive. This rearrangement joins TRBV2 to TRBJ2-1; the match to TRBD2 covers 8 bases. The specimen was PBMCs. CDR3 protein: CASSGFGTRDNEQFF. CDR3 in DNA: TGTGCCAGCAGTGGGTTCGGGACTAGAGACAATGAGCAGTTCTTC.